The next 7 T cell receptor beta chains were all read from a single sample in a study of T cells after yellow fever vaccination. From the 5' RACE reads, TCRdb called clonotypes with MiXCR, one entry per CDR3 protein. This table has about 350,000 distinct CDR3 sequences, around 13% appearing once. The material was CD4+ T cells sorted from PBMCs, obtained 15 days after the yellow fever booster vaccination. The receptors here all came from a young man who received the YFV17D yellow fever vaccine.

This clonotype appeared a few times. V and J are TRBV20-1 and TRBJ2-5; no reliable D call. The V end lost 5 bases, the J end lost 5 bases, and 15 bases lay between the germline ends. Looked up from germline, CDR1 is DFQATT and CDR2 is SNEGSKA (reference sequence). This CDR3 has 13 residues. This CDR3 reads CSALGPVRETQYF. The CDR3, as DNA: TGCAGTGCTCTCGGCCCAGTCCGGGAGACCCAGTACTTC.

This clonotype was picked up a small number of times. The gene calls are TRBV20-1 and TRBJ1-5, with a tentative D call TRBD1 (5 bases). The CDR3 has 14 residues. Between the trimmed V and J ends, which lost 0 bases and 4 bases, there was a span of 10 bases. Germline CDR1 is DFQATT and CDR2 is SNEGSKA (reference sequence). The DNA for the CDR3 is TGCAGTGCTAGAGAGGGGCCTCCTAATCAGCCCCAGCATTTT. As protein: CSAREGPPNQPQHF.

In this sample, this clonotype turned up a few times. The V and J genes are TRBV5-1 and TRBJ2-7; the D is unclear. The CDR3 has 13 residues. Germline values: CDR1 SGHRS, CDR2 YFSETQ. V lost 7 bases to trimming and J lost 2 bases, with 13 bases between them. CDR3 residues: CASRQETPYEQYF. The CDR3, as DNA: TGCGCCAGCCGTCAGGAGACCCCCTACGAGCAGTACTTC. The variable domain in full, with the rest retrieved from reference TRBV5-1 and TRBJ2-7, is KAGVTQTPRYLIKTRGQQVTLSCSPISGHRSVSWYQQTPGQGLQFLFEYFSETQRNKGNFPGRFSGRQFSNSRSEMNVSTLELGDSALYLCASRQETPYEQYFGPGTRLTVT.

With regard to this clonotype: The CDR3 does not close with the conserved phenylalanine or tryptophan, likely indicating a read error. The chain carries TRBV7-2 and TRBJ1-6; perhaps TRBD1 as D (5 bases). V dropped 8 bases and J dropped 13 bases, with 15 bases sitting between them. The CDR3 covers 12 residues. The V gene's germline CDR1 is SGHTA and CDR2 FQGNSA. The CDR3: CASGLLRQPLHY. The CDR3 coding sequence is TGTGCCAGCGGATTGCTCCGACAGCCCCTCCACTAT.

This clonotype came up a few times. For the CDR3, the DNA is TGTGCCAGCAGCTTAGCGGGGACAGTTGGGGGGACCCAGTACTTC. Translation gives CASSLAGTVGGTQYF. The V and J genes are TRBV7-6 and TRBJ2-5, with 7 bases identical to TRBD1. The V and J ends lost 0 bases and 7 bases, in that order; junction bases with no gene match: 8. CDR3 length equals 15 residues. Germline CDR1 is SGHVS and CDR2 is FNYEAQ. Combining the CDR3 with reference TRBV7-6 and TRBJ2-5 gives the whole variable domain GAGVSQSPRYKVTKRGQDVALRCDPISGHVSLYWYRQALGQGPEFLTYFNYEAQQDKSGLPNDRFSAERPEGSISTLTIQRTEQRDSAMYRCASSLAGTVGGTQYFGPGTRLLVL.

This clonotype was counted many times. V gene TRBV7-9 combines with J gene TRBJ2-3; 8 nucleotides align to TRBD2. CDR1 is SEHNR, CDR2 FQNEAQ, per germline (reference sequence). This CDR3 is 19 amino acids long. V was pared by 6 bases and J by 1 base, with 18 bases of the junction left unmatched. The CDR3 bases are TGTGCCAGCAGTCCTCCCCGGGGACTAGGCGCTCTCGGCACAGATACGCAGTATTTT. Translating gives CASSPPRGLGALGTDTQYF.

CDR3 sequence: CASSPSGTRGTEAFF. The CDR3, as DNA: TGTGCCAGCAGCCCTTCAGGGACACGGGGCACTGAAGCTTTCTTT. The chain combines TRBV4-2 with TRBJ1-1, with D perhaps TRBD1 (6 bases). V was shortened by 4 bases and J by 4 bases, with 16 bases between the two germline ends. Germline V gene data show CDR1 as LGHNA and CDR2 as YNFKEQ. CDR3 length: 15 amino acids.